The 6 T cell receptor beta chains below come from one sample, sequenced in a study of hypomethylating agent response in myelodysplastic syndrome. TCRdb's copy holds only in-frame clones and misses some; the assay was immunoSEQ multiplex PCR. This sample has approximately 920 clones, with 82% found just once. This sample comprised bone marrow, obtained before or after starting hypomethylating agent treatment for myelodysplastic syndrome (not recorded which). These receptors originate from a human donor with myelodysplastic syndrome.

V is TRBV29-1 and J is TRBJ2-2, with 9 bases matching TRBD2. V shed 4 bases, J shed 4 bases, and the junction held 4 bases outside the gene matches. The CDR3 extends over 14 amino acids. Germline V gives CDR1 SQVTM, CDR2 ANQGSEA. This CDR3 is CSVVAGAITGELFF. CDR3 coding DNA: TGCAGCGTTGTAGCGGGAGCGATCACCGGGGAGCTGTTTTTT.

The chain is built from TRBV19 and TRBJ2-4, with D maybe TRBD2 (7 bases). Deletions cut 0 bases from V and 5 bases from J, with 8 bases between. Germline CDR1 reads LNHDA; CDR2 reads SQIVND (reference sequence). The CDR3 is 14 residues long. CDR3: CASSIEGGENIQYF. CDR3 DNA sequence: TGTGCCAGTAGTATAGAAGGGGGGGAAAACATTCAGTACTTC.

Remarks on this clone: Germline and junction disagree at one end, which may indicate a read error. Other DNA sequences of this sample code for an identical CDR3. The CDR3 DNA sequence: TGTGCTTGGAGTGCCTCCCCAGGAACCGAGGGCTACACCTTC. Translated, it gives CAWSASPGTEGYTF. V usage is TRBV30 and J usage is TRBJ1-2; D unclear. CDR1 is GTSNPN and CDR2 is SVGIG in the germline V gene (reference sequence). CDR3 length equals 14 residues.

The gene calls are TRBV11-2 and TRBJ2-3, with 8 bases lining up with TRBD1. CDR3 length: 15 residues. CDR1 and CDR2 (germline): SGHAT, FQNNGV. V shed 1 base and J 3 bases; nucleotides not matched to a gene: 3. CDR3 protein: CASSLGQGPTDTQYF. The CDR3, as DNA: TGTGCCAGCAGCTTAGGACAGGGGCCGACAGATACGCAGTATTTT.

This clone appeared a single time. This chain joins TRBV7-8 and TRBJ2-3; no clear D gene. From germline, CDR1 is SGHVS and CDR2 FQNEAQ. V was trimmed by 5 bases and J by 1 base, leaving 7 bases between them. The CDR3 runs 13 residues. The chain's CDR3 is CASSTDGTDTQYF. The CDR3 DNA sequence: TGTGCCAGCAGCACGGACGGCACAGATACGCAGTATTTT.

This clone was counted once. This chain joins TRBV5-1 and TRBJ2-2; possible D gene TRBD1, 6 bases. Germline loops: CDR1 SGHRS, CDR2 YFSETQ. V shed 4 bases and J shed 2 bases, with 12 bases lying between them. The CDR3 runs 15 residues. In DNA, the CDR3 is TGCGCCAGCAGCCCACCCGGGACAAACACCGGGGAGCTGTTTTTT. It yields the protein CASSPPGTNTGELFF.